This T cell receptor beta chain was found in a study of cytomegalovirus exposure and HLA in healthy donors. A single count supports this clone. Antigen specificity is unknown. Study outcomes and limitations: A prior analysis recorded that most TCR beta V segments were productive about 90% or about 30% of the time.

V was pared by 1 base and J by 2 bases, with 6 bases between. This CDR3 comprises 13 residues. Germline V gene data show CDR1 as SGHTA and CDR2 as FQGNSA. PCR was performed using 60 Vbeta and 13 Jbeta primers. Some clones are missing from TCRdb's copy, which holds only in-frame ones; the method was immunoSEQ multiplex PCR. In the table there are 200,000 to 250,000 clones, around four fifths of which are singletons. V usage is TRBV7-2 and J usage is TRBJ2-7; no firm D call. The receptor was isolated from a woman in her 50s in good health and CMV-seropositive. Source material: PBMCs. CDR3 nucleotides: TGTGCCAGCAGCTTAGGCAGAACCTACGAGCAGTACTTC. Translating gives CASSLGRTYEQYF.